This T cell receptor (beta chain) derives from a study of patients and donors after allogeneic stem cell transplantation. MiXCR was run by TCRdb on the RT-PCR reads, yielding one entry per CDR3 protein. Here the sample spans about a million distinct CDR3 sequences, 18% being singletons. This sequence originates from a human donor who was either an allogeneic HSCT recipient or a stem cell or donor lymphocyte infusion donor (not recorded which). It is not recorded whose cells these are; they may come from a transplant donor. Material for sequencing was blood, either unsorted or a sorted T cell fraction (not recorded which).

The CDR3 DNA is TGTGCCAGCAGAGAAGTCAGGTCCCTCTACGAGCAGTACTTC. Translating gives CASREVRSLYEQYF. The V gene is TRBV28, the J gene TRBJ2-7; no clear D gene. The germline CDR1 and CDR2 sequences are MDHEN and SYDVKM. V was cut by 6 bases and J by 3 bases, with 15 bases left in between. The length of the CDR3 is 14 residues.